This T cell receptor (beta chain) was captured in a study of control samples from healthy donors and cancer patients. The V gene's germline CDR1 is MNHEY and CDR2 SVGAGI. The CDR3 is made up of 14 amino acids. V trimming: 7 bases; J trimming: 4 bases; junction bases outside the gene matches: 4. Using immunoSEQ multiplex PCR, the repertoire was profiled, and TCRdb retains in-frame clones only, with some absent. The sample has 150,000 to 200,000 clones; 93% are singletons. Sequenced input: blood. This receptor was taken from a woman between 55 and 75 years old in good health. This rearrangement joins TRBV6-5 to TRBJ1-6, with 7 bases lining up with TRBD1. This CDR3 reads CASNTGEYNSPLHF. CDR3 in DNA: TGTGCCAGCAACACAGGGGAATATAATTCACCCCTCCACTTT.